The clone carrying this T cell receptor (beta chain) was detected a few times. The target antigen is unknown. A J-beta primer mix and a sample-barcoded 5' primer were used in a second PCR of roughly 7 to 12 cycles. TCRdb reprocessed the 5' RACE reads via MiXCR and lists one record per CDR3 protein. The sample consists of roughly 2 million distinct CDR3 sequences, about 50% of them appearing once. With 3 bases clipped from V and 8 bases from J, the junction kept 4 bases outside the gene matches. Germline CDR1 and CDR2: SEHNR and FQNEAQ (reference sequence). CDR3 length equals 14 residues. This sample is part of a study of blood T cells in healthy people across ages. Overall study findings and caveats: In these data, TCR beta diversity tracked strongly with naive T cell percentage.

This clonotype was obtained from a woman aged 35 to 49 in good health. This chain joins TRBV7-9 and TRBJ1-4; 9 positions agree with TRBD1. The sequenced sample consisted of blood. Here the CDR3 DNA reads TGTGCCAGCAGCTTCCGGACAGGGGACGAAAAACTGTTTTTT. Amino acid sequence: CASSFRTGDEKLFF. Looking up the rest from reference TRBV7-9 and TRBJ1-4 gives the full variable domain: DTGVSQNPRHKITKRGQNVTFRCDPISEHNRLYWYRQTLGQGPEFLTYFQNEAQLEKSRLLSDRFSAERPKGSFSTLEIQRTEQGDSAMYLCASSFRTGDEKLFFGSGTQLSVL.